This TCR beta chain was obtained from a study of T cells in Graves' hyperthyroidism and ophthalmopathy. Study-wide points: In the analysis, a 13 V-J model separated ophthalmopathy from stable hyperthyroidism. Most thyroid clonotypes expanded above 0.001 appeared in blood too.

The source material, RNA transcripts, was used to amplify TCR beta CDR3 regions. With the HTBI primer set, the TCR CDR3 went through a first round of RT-PCR. TCRdb ran MiXCR on the multiplex PCR reads and lists one entry per CDR3 protein. Of over 350,000 distinct CDR3 sequences in the sample, 18% were seen once. This clonotype was seen at least ten times. No antigen is known for it. Germline CDR1 and CDR2: PRHDT and FYEKMQ (reference sequence). The CDR3 has 16 amino acids. V was clipped by 3 bases and J by 1 base, with 14 bases between them. Disease lasting under 3 months, a NOSPECS grade of at least 4, and a Clinical Activity Score of at least 3 were features of the ophthalmopathy patients. Exclusion followed for patients with uncontrolled infection, other autoimmune disease, pregnancy or lactation.

The rearrangement links TRBV13 to TRBJ2-3; TRBD2 might be the D (6 bases). The TCR sequence derives from a man between 18 and 29 years old with Graves' ophthalmopathy. What was sequenced was blood. The CDR3 DNA follows: TGTGCCAGCAGCTTCTCCGGGACTGGCGGCACAGATACGCAGTATTTT. Amino acid sequence: CASSFSGTGGTDTQYF. The full variable domain, completed using reference TRBV13 and TRBJ2-3, is AAGVIQSPRHLIKEKRETATLKCYPIPRHDTVYWYQQGPGQDPQFLISFYEKMQSDKGSIPDRFSAQQFSDYHSELNMSSLELGDSALYFCASSFSGTGGTDTQYFGPGTRLTVL.